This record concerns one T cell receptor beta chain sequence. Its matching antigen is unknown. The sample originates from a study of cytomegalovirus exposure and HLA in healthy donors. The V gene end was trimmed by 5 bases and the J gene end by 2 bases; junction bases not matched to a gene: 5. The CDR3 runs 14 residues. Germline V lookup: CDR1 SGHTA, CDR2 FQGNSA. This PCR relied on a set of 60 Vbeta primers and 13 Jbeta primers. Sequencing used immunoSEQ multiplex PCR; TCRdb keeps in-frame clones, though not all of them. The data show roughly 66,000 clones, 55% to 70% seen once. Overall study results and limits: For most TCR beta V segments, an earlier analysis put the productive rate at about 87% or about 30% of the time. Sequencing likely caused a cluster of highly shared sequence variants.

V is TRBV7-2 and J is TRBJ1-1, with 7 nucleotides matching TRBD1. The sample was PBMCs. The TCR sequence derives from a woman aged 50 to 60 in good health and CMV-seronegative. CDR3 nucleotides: TGTGCCAGCAGCCCCAGGGGGGACAACACTGAAGCTTTCTTT. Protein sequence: CASSPRGDNTEAFF.